A selection of T cell receptor beta chains follows, all from one sample in a study of shared clonotypes between healthy human individuals. This table comes from immunoSEQ multiplex PCR, and its TCRdb copy is limited to in-frame clones, with some not included. The sample has 2 million or so clones, about 95% seen once. Sequencing was performed on naive CD8+ T cells sorted from blood. These receptors originate from a young man in good health. Each CDR3 is given with its conserved first and last residue. The D gene is left open where the match is weak. Clone size, where shown, is once, few, many, or a class for clones that have expanded.

V	J	D	size	DNA	CDR3
TRBV7-9	TRBJ1-1	-	few	TGCCACCAACGGGAAGCTTTCTTT	CHQREAFF
TRBV27	TRBJ1-1	-	-	TGTGCCAGCAGTGCGGGGACACCCGCGGACACTGAAGCTTTCTTT	CASSAGTPADTEAFF
TRBV4-1	TRBJ2-7	-	once	TGCGCCAGCAGCCAAGAGGACATCCCGGGATACGAGCAGTACTTC	CASSQEDIPGYEQYF
TRBV7-9	TRBJ2-3	TRBD2	once	TGTGCCAGCAGCTTAGTCTCGCGGGAGGTCGCAGATACGCAGTATTTT	CASSLVSREVADTQYF
TRBV5-5	TRBJ2-7	-	-	TGTGCCAGCAGCCCCGTCGGAGGTCCCTACGAGCAGTACTTC	CASSPVGGPYEQYF
TRBV4-1	TRBJ2-7	-	-	TGCGCCAGCAGCCCCAGGTTGGGGGCAGACGAGCAGTACTTC	CASSPRLGADEQYF
TRBV4-1	TRBJ2-1	TRBD2	-	TGCGCCAGCAGCCAAACCCTCACTAGCGGGGGGGCGTATGAGCAGTTCTTC	CASSQTLTSGGAYEQFF
TRBV4-3	TRBJ1-2	TRBD1	-	TGCGCCAGCAGCCAAGTGGAGACAGGGGGTGGCTATGGCTACACCTTC	CASSQVETGGGYGYTF
TRBV30	TRBJ2-7	-	once	TGTGCCTGGAGTGGGGGTGTAGCGAACGAGCAGTACTTC	CAWSGGVANEQYF
TRBV6-1	TRBJ2-7	TRBD2	-	TGTGCCAGCAGTGAAGGCCTAGCGGGTATCTACGAGCAGTACTTC	CASSEGLAGIYEQYF
TRBV28	TRBJ1-2	TRBD1	-	TGTGCCAGCCGGGGACAGGGGGTGTATGGCTACACCTTC	CASRGQGVYGYTF
TRBV21-1	TRBJ1-3	-	-	TGTGCCAGCAGCAAACGTAGAGGGAGCTCTGGAAACACCATATATTTT	CASSKRRGSSGNTIYF
TRBV30	TRBJ2-3	-	-	TGTGCCTGGAGTGGTGGGGGGGCCACCACAGATACGCAGTATTTT	CAWSGGGATTDTQYF
TRBV6-6	TRBJ1-1	-	-	TGTGCCAGCAGTACCGGACAGTCACTTGTAGCTTTCTTT	CASSTGQSLVAFF
TRBV4-3	TRBJ2-3	-	-	TGCGCCAGCAGCCAAGATCAACGGCCAGATACGCAGTATTTT	CASSQDQRPDTQYF
TRBV7-3	TRBJ2-1	-	-	TGTGCCAGCAGCTTAGCTAGTTACAATGAGCAGTTCTTC	CASSLASYNEQFF
TRBV9	TRBJ2-7	TRBD1	-	TGTGCCAGCAGCCCGCGGACAGGGGACACTAACGAGCAGTACTTC	CASSPRTGDTNEQYF
TRBV9	TRBJ2-7	-	-	TGTGCCAGCAGCGAAGACGGGTCCGCCTACGAGCAGTACTTC	CASSEDGSAYEQYF
TRBV9	TRBJ2-3	-	-	TGTGCCAGCAGCGGATGGACAGACACAGATACGCAGTATTTT	CASSGWTDTDTQYF
TRBV7-8	TRBJ1-3	-	-	TGTGCCAGCAGCTTAGGACATTCTGGAAACACCATATATTTT	CASSLGHSGNTIYF
TRBV19	TRBJ2-1	-	-	TGTGCCAGTAGTATGGCGGCGGGGTCCTACAATGAGCAGTTCTTC	CASSMAAGSYNEQFF
TRBV27	TRBJ2-7	-	-	TGTGCCAGCAGCCTCTCCCCCACGGGGGACGAGCAGTACTTC	CASSLSPTGDEQYF
TRBV11-3	TRBJ2-7	TRBD1	-	TGTGCCAGCAGCTCACGGGACAGCTACGAGCAGTACTTC	CASSSRDSYEQYF